This T cell receptor beta chain is from a study of blood T cell repertoires in COVID-19. At the level of the study: COVID-19 samples collected from the United States, Italy and Spain covered acute and convalescent phases. In each case, the material was cDNA or gDNA derived from T cells, B-cell-depleted T cells, or PBMCs.

In the authors' methods: By means of reference gene primer amplification, nucleated cell counts were estimated. Sequencing used immunoSEQ multiplex PCR; TCRdb keeps in-frame clones, though not all of them. D and trimming come from the DNA, and the V and J calls and clone size come from that table. Found here are 95,000 to 120,000 clones, over 80% of them singletons; the top ten hold less than 5%. This clone was seen only a few times. Germline values: CDR1 SNHLY, CDR2 FYNNEI. The CDR3 is 17 residues long. J gave up 6 bases and V 10 bases, and 12 bases lay outside the gene matches. The chain recombines TRBV2 with TRBJ2-1, with 16 bases identical to TRBD2. The sample taken for sequencing was peripheral blood. The clonotype was recovered from a woman in her 70s with acute or convalescent COVID-19. CDR3 residues: CATGGLAGGRAGNEQFF. In DNA form, the CDR3 reads TGTGCCACCGGGGGACTAGCGGGAGGGAGGGCAGGCAATGAGCAGTTCTTC.